Given below is one T cell receptor beta chain in context. The target antigen is unknown. This CDR3 spans 15 amino acids. With 2 bases clipped from V and 2 bases from J, the junction kept 6 bases outside the gene matches. Germline lookup yields CDR1 SGHDT and CDR2 YYEEEE. This sample is drawn from a study of CD8+ T cells in alopecia areata. Points from the study as a whole: Affected scalp, especially in alopecia totalis/universalis, had a higher clonality than normal scalp did. Mice showed clearer TCR sharing than patients did, a gap that was possibly HLA-related. Scalp specimens additionally yield sequences from normal skin's resident alphabeta T cells.

RNA was extracted and reverse transcribed into cDNA as the sequencing template. Generated by immunoSEQ multiplex PCR, the TCRdb table keeps only in-frame clones and is missing some. The sample has around 190,000 clones, more than 55% seen once. Investigators sorted PBMCs to obtain both CD4+ and CD8+ T cells. The sample consisted of CD8+ T cells sorted from blood. This receptor was identified in a human donor in good health. The chain is built from TRBV5-6 and TRBJ2-5; TRBD1 aligns across 7 bases. As DNA, the CDR3 is TGTGCCAGCAGCTTTGCTAGGGGGCTACAAGAGACCCAGTACTTC. This codes for CASSFARGLQETQYF.